These 4 T cell receptor beta chains were sequenced from one sample in a study of blood T cell repertoires in COVID-19. Profiling relied on immunoSEQ multiplex PCR, and the TCRdb table lists in-frame clones only, not all of them. The sample comprises around 340,000 clones, over 70% of which are singletons, and 3% rests with the top ten. What was sequenced was peripheral blood. The receptors shown here come from a man aged 30-40 years with active or convalescent COVID-19.

The V call is TRBV28, the J call TRBJ1-5; TRBD1 might be the D (6 bases). Germline V gives CDR1 MDHEN, CDR2 SYDVKM. Deletions cut 6 bases from V and 7 bases from J, with 22 bases between. The length of the CDR3 is 16 residues. The CDR3 region is CASSPQGIGRGQPQHF. CDR3 nucleotide sequence: TGTGCCAGCAGCCCACAGGGAATAGGGCGGGGGCAGCCCCAGCATTTT.

The chain carries TRBV5-4 and TRBJ2-5; no firm D call. CDR1 SGHNT and CDR2 YYREEE come from the germline V gene (reference sequence). The V end lost 2 bases, the J end lost 5 bases, and 10 bases lay between the germline ends. The CDR3 loop spans 13 amino acids. The CDR3 reads CASSFPLSETQYF. The CDR3 region has the DNA TGTGCCAGCAGCTTCCCCCTGAGTGAGACCCAGTACTTC.

This chain links TRBV19 with TRBJ2-3; maybe TRBD1 (7 bases). This CDR3 comprises 14 residues. CDR1 is LNHDA and CDR2 is SQIVND in the germline V gene (reference sequence). V was cut by 4 bases and J by 4 bases, with 12 bases left in between. Here the CDR3 reads CASSTGGGPDTQYF. CDR3 sequence (DNA): TGTGCCAGTAGTACAGGGGGAGGTCCAGATACGCAGTATTTT.

Only one count was recorded for this clone. The gene calls are TRBV6-2 or TRBV6-3 and TRBJ2-7; TRBD2 is a possible D gene (5 bases). The CDR3 has 15 amino acids. The ends were cut back, 6 bases at V and 2 bases at J, with 17 bases in the middle. CDR1 MNHEY and CDR2 SVGEGT come from the germline V gene. CDR3 DNA: TGTGCCAGCAGCCCTGCTAGCCATAATCCCTACGAGCAGTACTTC. It specifies CASSPASHNPYEQYF.